The count of the clone carrying this TCR beta chain is one. Its specificity is unknown. These data belong to a study of CD4 T cells in relation to SARS-CoV-2 and coronaviruses. Germline V CDR1 and CDR2: SGDLS, YYNGEE. V lost 6 bases and J lost 3, with 13 bases in between. CDR3 size: 14 residues. TCRdb's table, derived via immunoSEQ multiplex PCR, lists solely in-frame clones and lacks some. The sample lists fewer than 45,000 clones, about 87% seen once, with around 1.2% in the top ten. The chain has TRBV9 and TRBJ2-1; D might be TRBD1 or TRBD2, each matching 5 bases. The sequence was collected from an adult with COVID-19. The source material was naive CD4+ T cells from PBMCs, cultured in vitro. The subset was: naive CD4+ T cells isolated by negative enrichment. This CDR3 reads CASTGDLNYNEQFF. The CDR3 DNA sequence: TGTGCCAGCACCGGGGACCTTAACTACAATGAGCAGTTCTTC.